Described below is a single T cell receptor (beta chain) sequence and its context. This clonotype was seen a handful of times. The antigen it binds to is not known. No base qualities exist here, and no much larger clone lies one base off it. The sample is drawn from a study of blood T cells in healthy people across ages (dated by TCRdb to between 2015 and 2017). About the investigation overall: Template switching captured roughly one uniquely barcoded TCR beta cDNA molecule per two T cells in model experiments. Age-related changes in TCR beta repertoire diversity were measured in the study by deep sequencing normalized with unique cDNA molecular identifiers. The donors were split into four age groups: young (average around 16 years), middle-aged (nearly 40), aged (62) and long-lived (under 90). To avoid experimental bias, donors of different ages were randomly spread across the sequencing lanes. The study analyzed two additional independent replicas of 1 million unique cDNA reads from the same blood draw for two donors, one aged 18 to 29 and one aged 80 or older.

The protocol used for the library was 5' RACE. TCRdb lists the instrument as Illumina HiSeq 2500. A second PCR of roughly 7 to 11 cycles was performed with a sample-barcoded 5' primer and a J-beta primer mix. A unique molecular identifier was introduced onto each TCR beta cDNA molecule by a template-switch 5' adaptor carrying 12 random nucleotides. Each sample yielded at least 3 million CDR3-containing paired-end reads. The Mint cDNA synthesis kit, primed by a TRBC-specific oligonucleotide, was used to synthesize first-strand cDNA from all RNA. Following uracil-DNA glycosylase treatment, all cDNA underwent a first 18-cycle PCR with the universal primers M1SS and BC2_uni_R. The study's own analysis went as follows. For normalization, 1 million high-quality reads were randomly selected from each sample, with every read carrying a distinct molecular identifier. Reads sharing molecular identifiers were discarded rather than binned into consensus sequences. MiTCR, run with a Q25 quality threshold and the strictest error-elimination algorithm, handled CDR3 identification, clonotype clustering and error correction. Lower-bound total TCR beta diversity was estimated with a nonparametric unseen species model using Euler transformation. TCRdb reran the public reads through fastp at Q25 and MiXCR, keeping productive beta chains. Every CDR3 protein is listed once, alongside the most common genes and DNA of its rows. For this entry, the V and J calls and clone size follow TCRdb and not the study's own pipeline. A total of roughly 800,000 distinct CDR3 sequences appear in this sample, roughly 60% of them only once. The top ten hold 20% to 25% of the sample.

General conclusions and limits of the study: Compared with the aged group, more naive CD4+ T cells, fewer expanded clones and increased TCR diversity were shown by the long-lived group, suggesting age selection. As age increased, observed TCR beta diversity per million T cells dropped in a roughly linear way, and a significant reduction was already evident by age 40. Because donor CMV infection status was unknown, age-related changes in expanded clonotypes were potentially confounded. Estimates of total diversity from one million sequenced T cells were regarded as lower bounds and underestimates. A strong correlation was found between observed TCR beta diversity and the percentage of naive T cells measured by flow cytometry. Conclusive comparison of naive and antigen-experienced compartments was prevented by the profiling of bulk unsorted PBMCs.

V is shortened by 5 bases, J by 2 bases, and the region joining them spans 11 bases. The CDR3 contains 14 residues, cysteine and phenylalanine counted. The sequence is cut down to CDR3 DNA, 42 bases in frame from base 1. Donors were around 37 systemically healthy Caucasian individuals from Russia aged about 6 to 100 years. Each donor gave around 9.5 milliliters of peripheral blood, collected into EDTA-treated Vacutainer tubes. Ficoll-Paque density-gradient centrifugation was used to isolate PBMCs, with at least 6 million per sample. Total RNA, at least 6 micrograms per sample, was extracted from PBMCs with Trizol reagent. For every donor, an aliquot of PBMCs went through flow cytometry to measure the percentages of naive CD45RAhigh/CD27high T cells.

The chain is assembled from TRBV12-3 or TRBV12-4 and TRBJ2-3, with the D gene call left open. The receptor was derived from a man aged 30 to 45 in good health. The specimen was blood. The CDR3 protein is CASSIDGSTDTQYF. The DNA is TGTGCCAGCAGTATAGATGGGTCCACAGATACGCAGTATTTT.